This T cell receptor beta chain stems from a study of blood T cell repertoires in COVID-19. Sequencing used immunoSEQ multiplex PCR; TCRdb keeps in-frame clones, though not all of them. Here the sample spans some 75,000 clones, more than 70% being singletons. Germline V CDR1 and CDR2: SEHNR, FQNEAQ (reference sequence). Trimming cost V 3 bases and J 3 bases, with 5 bases left between them. The CDR3 is 13 residues long. Sequenced material: peripheral blood. The TCR was taken from a man aged 50-60 years with COVID-19, enrolled during active disease. V is TRBV7-9 and J is TRBJ1-4; D is unresolved. DNA of the CDR3: TGTGCCAGCAGCTTTAGAGCTAATGAAAAACTGTTTTTT. It encodes CASSFRANEKLFF.